A single TCR beta chain is shown here with its context. The antigen is unknown. Data came from immunoSEQ multiplex PCR; TCRdb stores just in-frame clones and leaves some out. The sample has around 120,000 clones; around nine tenths are singletons. The data were taken from a study of T cell responses to AZD1222 COVID-19 vaccine. Study-wide results and limits: Variant regions that are unmutated are reportedly the target of nearly half of spike-specific TCRs. Sampled repertoires all dated from after the peak T cell response.

J was trimmed by 11 bases and V by 0 bases; bases with no gene match: 11. Per the germline V gene, CDR1 is LGHNA and CDR2 is YNFKEQ. This CDR3 is 15 amino acids long. The TCR originated in an adult in good health. This sequence joins TRBV4-2 and TRBJ1-2; 8 bases align to TRBD1. Here the sequenced sample was peripheral blood, taken on day 0 of AZD1222 vaccination. The DNA of the CDR3 is TGTGCCAGCAGCCAAGAGACAGGGGAGGTAGTGGGTTACACCTTC. Translated, it gives CASSQETGEVVGYTF.